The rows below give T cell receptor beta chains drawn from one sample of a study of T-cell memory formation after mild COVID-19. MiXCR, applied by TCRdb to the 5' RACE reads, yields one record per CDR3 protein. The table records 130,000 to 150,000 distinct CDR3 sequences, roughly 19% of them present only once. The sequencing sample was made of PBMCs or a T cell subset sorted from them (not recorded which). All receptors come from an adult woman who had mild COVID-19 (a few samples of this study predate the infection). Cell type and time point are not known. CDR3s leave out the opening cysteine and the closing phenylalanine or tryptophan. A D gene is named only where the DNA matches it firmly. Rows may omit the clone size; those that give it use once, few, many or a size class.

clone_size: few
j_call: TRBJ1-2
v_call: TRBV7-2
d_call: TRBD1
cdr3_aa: ASSDRQGHGYT

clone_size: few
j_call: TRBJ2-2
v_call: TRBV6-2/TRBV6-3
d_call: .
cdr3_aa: ASSLGASNTGELF

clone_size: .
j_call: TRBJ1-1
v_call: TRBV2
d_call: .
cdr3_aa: ASSGQTLNTEAF

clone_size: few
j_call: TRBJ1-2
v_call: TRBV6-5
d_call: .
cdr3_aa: ASSQNRDYGYT

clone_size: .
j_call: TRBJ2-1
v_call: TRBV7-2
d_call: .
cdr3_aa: ASSNTGIGQF

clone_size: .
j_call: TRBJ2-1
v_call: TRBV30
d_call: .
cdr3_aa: AWGTGVAGNEQF

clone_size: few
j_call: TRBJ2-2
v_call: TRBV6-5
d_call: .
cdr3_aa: ASTPSLTGELF

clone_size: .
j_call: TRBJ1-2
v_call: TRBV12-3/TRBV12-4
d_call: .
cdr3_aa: ASSLVPGVGYGYT

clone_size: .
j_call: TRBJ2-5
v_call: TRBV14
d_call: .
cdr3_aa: ASSHAQETQY

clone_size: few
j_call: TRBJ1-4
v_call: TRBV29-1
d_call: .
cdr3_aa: SVGRGTTNEKLF

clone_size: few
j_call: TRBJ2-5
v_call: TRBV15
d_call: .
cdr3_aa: ATSRALEGQETQY

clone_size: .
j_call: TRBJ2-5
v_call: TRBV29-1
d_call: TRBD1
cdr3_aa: SVGEQGRETQY

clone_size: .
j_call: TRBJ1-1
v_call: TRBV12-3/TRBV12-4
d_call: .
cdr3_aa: ASRPWQENTEAF

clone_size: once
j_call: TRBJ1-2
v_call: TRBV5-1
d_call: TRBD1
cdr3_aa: ASSGRDSFYGYT

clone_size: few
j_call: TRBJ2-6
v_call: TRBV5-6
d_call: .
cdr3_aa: ASSLKGTGANVLT

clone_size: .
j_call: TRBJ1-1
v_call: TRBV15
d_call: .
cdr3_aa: ATLRGTEAF

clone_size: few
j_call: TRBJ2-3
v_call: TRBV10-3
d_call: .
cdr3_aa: AIKSPGVADTQY

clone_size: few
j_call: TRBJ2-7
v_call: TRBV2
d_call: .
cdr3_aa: ASKLRDIEQY

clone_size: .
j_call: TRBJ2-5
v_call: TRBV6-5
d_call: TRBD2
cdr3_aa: ASSYARTSGQGTQY

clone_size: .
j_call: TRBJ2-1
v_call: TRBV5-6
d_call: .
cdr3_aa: ASSFGIDRQF

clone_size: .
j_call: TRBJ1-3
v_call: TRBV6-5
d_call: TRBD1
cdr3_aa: ASSTGTGVARTIY

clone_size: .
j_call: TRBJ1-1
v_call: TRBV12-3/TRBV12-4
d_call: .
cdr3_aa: ASTFDSRSTEAF

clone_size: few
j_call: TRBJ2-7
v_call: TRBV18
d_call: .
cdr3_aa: ASSFSERYEQY

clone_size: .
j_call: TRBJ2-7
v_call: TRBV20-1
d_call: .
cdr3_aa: SARDIASPTYEQY

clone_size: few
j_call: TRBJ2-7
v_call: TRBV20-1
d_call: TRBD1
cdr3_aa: SAHSPGGGYEQY

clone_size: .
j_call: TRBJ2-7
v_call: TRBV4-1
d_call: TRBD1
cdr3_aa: ASSQGDRVVDEQY

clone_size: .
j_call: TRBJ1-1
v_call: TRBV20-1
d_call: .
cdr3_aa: SARDRGFLEAF

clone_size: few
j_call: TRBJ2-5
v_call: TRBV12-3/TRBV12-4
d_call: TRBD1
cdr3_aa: ASIRTGRETQY

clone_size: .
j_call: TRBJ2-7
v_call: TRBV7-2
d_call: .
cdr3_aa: ASSQGTRRSGEQY

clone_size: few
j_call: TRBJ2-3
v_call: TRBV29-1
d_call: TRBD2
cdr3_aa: SVRLAGRTDTQY

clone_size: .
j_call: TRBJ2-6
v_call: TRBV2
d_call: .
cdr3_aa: ASKDGPGLAISGANVLT